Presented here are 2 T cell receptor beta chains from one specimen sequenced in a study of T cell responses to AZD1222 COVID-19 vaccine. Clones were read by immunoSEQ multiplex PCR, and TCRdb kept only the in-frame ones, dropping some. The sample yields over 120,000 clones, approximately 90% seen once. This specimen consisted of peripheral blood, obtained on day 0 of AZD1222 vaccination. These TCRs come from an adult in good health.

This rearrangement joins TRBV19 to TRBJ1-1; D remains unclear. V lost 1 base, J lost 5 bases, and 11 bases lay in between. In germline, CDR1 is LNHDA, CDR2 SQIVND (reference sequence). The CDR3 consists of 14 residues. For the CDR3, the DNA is TGTGCCAGTAGTATAGTAATGGGTTATACTGAAGCTTTCTTT. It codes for CASSIVMGYTEAFF.

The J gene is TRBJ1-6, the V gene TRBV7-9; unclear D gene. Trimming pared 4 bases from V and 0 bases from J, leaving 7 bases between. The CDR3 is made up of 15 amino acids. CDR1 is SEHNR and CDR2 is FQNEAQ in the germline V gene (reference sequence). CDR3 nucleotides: TGTGCCAGCAGCTCTGAGAGCTCCTATAATTCACCCCTCCACTTT. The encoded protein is CASSSESSYNSPLHF.